These 32 T cell receptor beta chains were all obtained from the same sample, sequenced in a study of response to subunit inactivated influenza vaccine. TCRdb reanalysed the RT-PCR reads using MiXCR and keeps one entry per CDR3 protein. Of roughly 780,000 distinct CDR3 sequences detected, about 18% appear once; the ten largest clones hold approximately 11%. This sample comprised PBMCs from blood, obtained around 5 days after vaccination. The receptors were sampled from a man aged 50 to 59 who received an inactivated influenza vaccine.

This clonotype was picked up many times. The chain couples TRBV27 to TRBJ2-5; a weak D match, TRBD2 (7 bases). The CDR3 loop spans 15 amino acids. V lost 0 bases to trimming and J lost 1 base, with 9 bases between them. The germline V gene has CDR1 MNHEY and CDR2 SMNVEV (reference sequence). The CDR3 loop is CASSLSAGAQETQYF. The CDR3 DNA follows: TGTGCCAGCAGTTTATCGGCGGGGGCCCAAGAGACCCAGTACTTC.

This clonotype has just a few counts. The rearrangement links TRBV5-5 to TRBJ2-1; 12 nucleotides agree with TRBD1. This CDR3 comprises 13 residues. From germline, CDR1 is SGHKS and CDR2 YYEKEE (reference sequence). With 10 bases clipped from V and 7 bases from J, the junction kept 6 bases outside the gene matches. Written as DNA, the CDR3 is TGTGCCTGGGGGGGACAGGGGGCTAATGAGCAGTTCTTC. Its translation is CAWGGQGANEQFF.

This clonotype was counted ten times or more. This chain connects TRBV6-2 or TRBV6-3 to TRBJ2-7; weak D call: TRBD1 (6 bases). Germline V CDR1 and CDR2: MNHEY, SVGEGT. This CDR3 is built from 15 residues. The V and J ends lost 2 bases and 4 bases respectively, with 15 bases between them. CDR3 bases: TGTGCCAGCAGTTACGGGACACTGTCGAGGTACGAGCAGTACTTC. Amino acid sequence: CASSYGTLSRYEQYF.

The chain combines TRBV5-1 with TRBJ1-1; 7 nucleotides align to TRBD1. Germline trimming cut 4 bases from V and 0 bases from J; bases unmatched to any gene: 6. Per the germline V gene, CDR1 is SGHRS and CDR2 is YFSETQ. CDR3 length: 15 residues. The CDR3 coding sequence is TGCGCCAGCAGCACCAGGACAGGAGTGAACACTGAAGCTTTCTTT. It encodes CASSTRTGVNTEAFF.

In this sample, this clonotype turned up a few times. V gene TRBV7-8 combines with J gene TRBJ1-6, with a weak D call TRBD1 (5 bases). The CDR3 contains 15 residues. The germline V gene encodes CDR1 SGHVS and CDR2 FQNEAQ. Deletions cut 3 bases from V and 3 bases from J, with 9 bases between. The CDR3 DNA reads as TGTGCCAGCAGCTTTAGACAGCACTATAATTCACCCCTCCACTTT. This translates into CASSFRQHYNSPLHF.

This clonotype turned up a few times. The CDR3 protein is CASSPVLADYNEQFF. CDR3 bases: TGCGCCAGCAGCCCGGTCCTAGCGGATTACAATGAGCAGTTCTTC. This chain links TRBV5-1 with TRBJ2-1; TRBD2 matches at 7 bases. V shed 4 bases and J 4 bases; nucleotides not matched to a gene: 8. The CDR3 is 15 residues long. The V gene's germline CDR1 is SGHRS and CDR2 YFSETQ.

This clonotype came up a few times. This chain connects TRBV20-1 to TRBJ1-6; 8 bases line up with TRBD1. Germline V gene data show CDR1 as DFQATT and CDR2 as SNEGSKA (reference sequence). The CDR3 contains 14 residues. V lost 5 bases to trimming and J lost 5 bases; unmatched junction nucleotides: 5. The DNA for the CDR3 is TGCAGTGCTCGACAGGGGTCTCATAATTCACCCCTCCACTTT. Amino acid sequence: CSARQGSHNSPLHF.

The CDR3 DNA is TGTGCCAGCAGTTACTCTCGCGGGTCTAGCACAGATACGCAGTATTTT. It yields the protein CASSYSRGSSTDTQYF. This chain links TRBV6-2 or TRBV6-3 with TRBJ2-3, with D possibly TRBD2 on 5 matching bases. Germline CDR1 and CDR2: MNHEY and SVGEGT. V was clipped by 0 bases and J by 0 bases, with 10 bases between them. The CDR3 runs to 16 residues.

This clonotype was recorded a few times. CDR3 sequence reads: CASSPQRTGGDSEQFF. The CDR3 bases are TGTGCCAGCAGCCCCCAGAGGACAGGGGGCGATTCTGAGCAGTTCTTC. The chain recombines TRBV4-2 with TRBJ2-1, with TRBD1 matching over 11 bases. V shed 4 bases, J shed 9 bases, and the junction held 11 bases outside the gene matches. From germline, CDR1 is LGHNA and CDR2 YNFKEQ. CDR3 length: 16 amino acids.

This chain joins TRBV7-2 and TRBJ1-1; D is unresolved. The CDR3 extends over 14 amino acids. CDR1 and CDR2 (germline): SGHTA, FQGNSA. Trimming left V 2 bases short and J 1 base short, with 8 bases between. In DNA form, the CDR3 reads TGTGCCAGCAGCTTAAAAGAGGCGAACACTGAAGCTTTCTTT. Its translation: CASSLKEANTEAFF.

This clonotype turned up a few times. The gene calls are TRBV7-9 and TRBJ2-3; perhaps TRBD1 as D (5 bases). In germline, CDR1 is SEHNR, CDR2 FQNEAQ (reference sequence). CDR3 length: 14 amino acids. V dropped 4 bases and J dropped 0 bases, with 8 bases sitting between them. This chain's CDR3 is CASSSDISTDTQYF. The DNA of the CDR3 is TGTGCCAGCAGCTCGGACATAAGCACAGATACGCAGTATTTT.

This clonotype was counted only a few times. The genes are TRBV29-1 and TRBJ1-3; D remains unclear. Trimming left V 1 base short and J 0 bases short, with 13 bases between. CDR3 length: 16 amino acids. Germline V lookup: CDR1 SQVTM, CDR2 ANQGSEA. CDR3 sequence reads: CSVEGREWGSGNTIYF. The CDR3 region has the DNA TGCAGCGTTGAAGGTCGAGAGTGGGGCTCTGGAAACACCATATATTTT.

There are a few counts of this clonotype. V gene TRBV10-3 combines with J gene TRBJ2-3, with D perhaps given as TRBD1 or TRBD2 (5 bases each). The CDR3 length is 12 residues. V was trimmed by 8 bases and J by 1 base, leaving 7 bases between them. Germline CDR1 ENHRY, CDR2 SYGVKD. The chain's CDR3 is CAIQGGTDTQYF. CDR3 coding DNA: TGTGCCATCCAGGGAGGCACAGATACGCAGTATTTT.

This clonotype came up a few times. V is TRBV5-1 and J is TRBJ2-5; D call uncertain. Germline values: CDR1 SGHRS, CDR2 YFSETQ. The CDR3 extends over 13 amino acids. V lost 4 bases, J lost 4 bases, and 11 bases lay in between. The CDR3 DNA follows: TGCGCCAGCAGCCCCCATCAGGCAGAGACCCAGTACTTC. It codes for CASSPHQAETQYF.

This clonotype was seen a few times. The CDR3 DNA sequence: TGTGCCAGCAGCCAAGAAATACAGGTTACGAACACCGGGGAGCTGTTTTTT. This gives the protein CASSQEIQVTNTGELFF. V is TRBV7-4 and J is TRBJ2-2; D might be TRBD1 (5 bases). Germline V gene lookup returns CDR1 SGHVT and CDR2 SQSDAQ. The CDR3 length is 17 residues. Trimming stripped 5 bases from V and 0 bases from J, with 16 bases between.

This clonotype was recorded at least ten times. The chain combines TRBV12-3 or TRBV12-4 with TRBJ2-1; tentatively, D is TRBD1 (5 bases). The V end was cut by 3 bases, the J end by 10 bases, with 13 bases between. The CDR3 is 13 amino acids. In nucleotides, the CDR3 is TGTGCCAGCAGTTTTAGTCAGACAGTAGAGCAGTTCTTC. Protein product: CASSFSQTVEQFF.

This clonotype has just a few counts. This rearrangement joins TRBV2 to TRBJ1-4; possibly TRBD1 for D (6 bases). This CDR3 contains 12 residues. Looked up from germline, CDR1 is SNHLY and CDR2 is FYNNEI. V lost 8 bases, J lost 8 bases, and 12 bases lay in between. The CDR3 region has the DNA TGTGCCAGCGGGACAACTCAGGAAAAACTGTTTTTT. Its translation is CASGTTQEKLFF.

This clonotype showed up just a few times. V usage is TRBV15 and J usage is TRBJ2-3; D possibly corresponds to TRBD2 (6 bases). Trimming cost V 1 base and J 5 bases, with 10 bases left between them. Germline V gene data show CDR1 as LNHNV and CDR2 as YYDKDF (reference sequence). This CDR3 comprises 14 residues. CDR3 loop: CATSRGVGGDTQYF. The CDR3 DNA is TGTGCCACCAGCAGAGGGGTGGGGGGAGATACGCAGTATTTT. Based on the CDR3 plus reference TRBV15 and TRBJ2-3, the full variable domain is DAMVIQNPRYQVTQFGKPVTLSCSQTLNHNVMYWYQQKSSQAPKLLFHYYDKDFNNEADTPDNFQSRRPNTSFCFLDIRSPGLGDTAMYLCATSRGVGGDTQYFGPGTRLTVL.

This clonotype has ten or more counts. V and J are TRBV7-2 and TRBJ2-7, with D maybe TRBD2 (5 bases). The V end was cut by 2 bases, the J end by 5 bases, with 7 bases between. The germline V gene encodes CDR1 SGHTA and CDR2 FQGNSA. The CDR3 has 12 residues. CDR3 sequence (DNA): TGTGCCAGCAGCTTAACGCGGGACGAGCAGTACTTC. It codes for CASSLTRDEQYF.

This clonotype has a handful of counts. This chain links TRBV6-1 with TRBJ1-2; D possibly corresponds to TRBD1 (6 bases). V was cut by 5 bases and J by 6 bases, with 13 bases left in between. The CDR3 contains 13 residues. Germline loops: CDR1 MNHNS, CDR2 SASEGT. This chain's CDR3 is CASSKQGRNGYTF. The CDR3 nucleotides are TGTGCCAGCAGTAAACAGGGTCGGAATGGCTACACCTTC.

CDR3 sequence reads: CSVDGKEVETQYF. CDR3 DNA: TGCAGTGTCGACGGGAAGGAGGTAGAAACCCAGTACTTC. The chain combines TRBV20-1 with TRBJ2-5, with D perhaps matching TRBD2 (5 bases). This CDR3 is 13 amino acids long. V dropped 7 bases and J dropped 8 bases, with 20 bases sitting between them. Germline-derived CDR1 and CDR2 are DFQATT and SNEGSKA (reference sequence).

This clonotype was detected a few times. The CDR3 DNA reads TGCGCCAGCAGCCAAGATTATGAGGTTTGGCAGGGGGCAGGTGAGCAGTTCTTC. This translates into CASSQDYEVWQGAGEQFF. The chain combines TRBV4-3 with TRBJ2-1; 8 bases agree with TRBD1. The CDR3 has 18 amino acids. J gave up 9 bases and V 0 bases, and 16 bases lay outside the gene matches. Germline V gene lookup returns CDR1 LGHNA and CDR2 YSLEER.

The chain uses TRBV7-9 and TRBJ2-7, with 13 bases aligning to TRBD2. Germline CDR1 is SEHNR and CDR2 is FQNEAQ (reference sequence). The length of the CDR3 is 15 residues. Unmatched junction bases numbered 2, after V lost 5 bases and J lost 1 base. CDR3 region: CASSTLAGGSYEQYF. The CDR3 DNA follows: TGTGCCAGCAGCACACTAGCGGGAGGGTCCTACGAGCAGTACTTC.

The V and J genes are TRBV11-2 and TRBJ2-3; TRBD2 matches 10 bases. Trimming removed 3 bases from V and 3 bases from J; junction bases left unmatched: 9. The germline V gene has CDR1 SGHAT and CDR2 FQNNGV. The length of the CDR3 is 17 residues. The chain's CDR3 is CASSFGVASGRTDTQYF. CDR3 bases: TGTGCCAGCAGCTTCGGGGTAGCTAGCGGGAGAACAGATACGCAGTATTTT.

The chain employs TRBV7-9 and TRBJ2-1, with 9 bases identical to TRBD1. After removal of 5 bases from V and 5 bases from J, the junction contained 7 bases not matched to a gene. The CDR3 spans 15 residues. In germline, CDR1 is SEHNR, CDR2 FQNEAQ (reference sequence). The CDR3 nucleotides are TGTGCCAGCAGCCCCCGGGACAGGGTCCACAATGAGCAGTTCTTC. Its translation: CASSPRDRVHNEQFF.

This clonotype showed up just a few times. The rearrangement joins TRBV5-6 to TRBJ2-7, with 7 bases matching TRBD1. The J segment lost 4 bases and the V segment lost 4 bases, leaving 11 bases of the junction unmatched. Germline CDR1 is SGHDT and CDR2 is YYEEEE. The CDR3 runs to 15 residues. The CDR3 loop reads CASSQYTGQEYEQYF. The CDR3 DNA follows: TGTGCCAGCAGCCAATACACAGGACAGGAGTACGAGCAGTACTTC.

This chain's CDR3 is CASSPTLTGNQPQHF. The CDR3 nucleotides are TGTGCCAGCTCACCAACCTTGACCGGCAATCAGCCCCAGCATTTT. The V call is TRBV18, the J call TRBJ1-5; D is unresolved. Per germline, CDR1 KGHSH and CDR2 LQKENI. The CDR3 covers 15 residues. Trimming pared 2 bases from V and 2 bases from J, leaving 10 bases between.

This chain joins TRBV12-3 or TRBV12-4 and TRBJ2-1, with D possibly being TRBD2 (7 bases). V was trimmed by 6 bases and J by 6 bases, leaving 18 bases between them. CDR3 length equals 15 residues. CDR3 DNA: TGTGCCAGCAGAAAGACGCGGGGGCTGGGCAATGAGCAGTTCTTC. It specifies CASRKTRGLGNEQFF.

The gene calls are TRBV11-2 and TRBJ2-3; TRBD2 matches at 12 bases. CDR1 and CDR2 from the germline V gene are SGHAT and FQNNGV. J was trimmed by 2 bases and V by 4 bases; bases with no gene match: 10. CDR3 size: 18 residues. CDR3 bases: TGTGCCAGCAGCTCCGAAATGGGACTAGCGGGCTACACAGATACGCAGTATTTT. It specifies CASSSEMGLAGYTDTQYF.

This clonotype was observed a handful of times. The gene calls are TRBV19 and TRBJ2-2; 8 bases match TRBD2. The V gene's germline CDR1 is LNHDA and CDR2 SQIVND (reference sequence). The CDR3 contains 15 residues. V lost 4 bases to trimming and J lost 1 base; unmatched junction nucleotides: 2. The CDR3 DNA follows: TGTGCCAGTAGTACCCTAGCGGGGAACACCGGGGAGCTGTTTTTT. It encodes CASSTLAGNTGELFF.

This clonotype was found many times. This chain links TRBV12-3 or TRBV12-4 with TRBJ2-7; D may be TRBD2 (6 bases). The CDR3 is 14 residues long. V dropped 3 bases and J dropped 2 bases, with 11 bases sitting between them. The CDR3, as DNA: TGTGCCAGCAGTTTTGGCGGGGTACCCTACGAGCAGTACTTC. Its protein is CASSFGGVPYEQYF.

J is TRBJ2-5 and V is TRBV7-9, with TRBD1 matching over 11 bases. In germline, CDR1 is SEHNR, CDR2 FQNEAQ (reference sequence). After removal of 1 base from V and 7 bases from J, the junction contained 8 bases not matched to a gene. The CDR3 covers 16 residues. The CDR3 spells CASSLVRGQGAGTQYF. The CDR3 region has the DNA TGTGCCAGCAGCTTAGTAAGAGGACAGGGGGCCGGGACCCAGTACTTC.